The clone carrying this T cell receptor (beta chain) was detected ten times or more. Its antigen remains unknown. The record originates from a study of blood T cells in healthy people across ages. Study-level findings and limits: It was not known whether donors were CMV positive (a possible confounder of expanded clonotype changes).

Each sample yielded at least 5 micrograms of PBMC total RNA. A sample-barcoded 5' primer and a J-beta primer mix were used in a second PCR of roughly 6 to 11 cycles. MiXCR, applied by TCRdb to the 5' RACE reads, yields one record per CDR3 protein. The table shows some 1,800,000 distinct CDR3 sequences, with roughly two fifths occurring only once. The germline CDR1 and CDR2 sequences are MDHEN and SYDVKM. Between the trimmed V and J ends, which lost 6 bases and 3 bases, there was a span of 6 bases. The CDR3 extends over 11 amino acids. This receptor was taken from a human donor in good health. Specimen: blood. The V and J genes are TRBV28 and TRBJ2-7; no clear D gene. The CDR3 DNA reads as TGTGCCAGCAGGGTCAACTACGAGCAGTACTTC. This translates into CASRVNYEQYF.